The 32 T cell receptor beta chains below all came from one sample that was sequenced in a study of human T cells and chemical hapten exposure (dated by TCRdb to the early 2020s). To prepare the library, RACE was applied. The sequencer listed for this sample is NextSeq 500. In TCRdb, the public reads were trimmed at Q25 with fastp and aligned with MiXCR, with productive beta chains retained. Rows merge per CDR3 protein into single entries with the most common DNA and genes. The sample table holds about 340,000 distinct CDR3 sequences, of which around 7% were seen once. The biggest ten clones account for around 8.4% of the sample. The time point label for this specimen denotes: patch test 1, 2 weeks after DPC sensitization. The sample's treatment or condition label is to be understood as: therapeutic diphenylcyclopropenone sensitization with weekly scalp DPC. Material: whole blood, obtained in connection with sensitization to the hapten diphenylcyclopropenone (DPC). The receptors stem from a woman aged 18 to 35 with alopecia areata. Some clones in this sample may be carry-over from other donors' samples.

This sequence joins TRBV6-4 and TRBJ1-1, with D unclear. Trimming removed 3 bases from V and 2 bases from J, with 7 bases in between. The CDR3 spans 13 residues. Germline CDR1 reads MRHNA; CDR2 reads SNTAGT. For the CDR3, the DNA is TGTGCCAGCAGTGAAAAACCCAACACTGAAGCTTTCTTT. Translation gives CASSEKPNTEAFF.

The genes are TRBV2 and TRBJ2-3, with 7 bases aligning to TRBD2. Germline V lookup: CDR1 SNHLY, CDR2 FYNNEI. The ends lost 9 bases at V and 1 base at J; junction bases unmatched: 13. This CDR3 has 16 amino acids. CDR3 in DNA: TGTGCCAGATCGGGGACTACTCATGAAGGCACAGATACGCAGTATTTT. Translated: CARSGTTHEGTDTQYF.

The CDR3 sequence: CASTSYRGGYGYTF. Here the CDR3 DNA reads TGTGCCAGCACCTCCTACAGGGGTGGCTATGGCTACACCTTC. V gene TRBV6-5 combines with J gene TRBJ1-2; 7 nucleotides match TRBD1. Germline V CDR1 and CDR2: MNHEY, SVGAGI. V was pared by 7 bases and J by 4 bases, with 9 bases of the junction left unmatched. The CDR3 has 14 amino acids.

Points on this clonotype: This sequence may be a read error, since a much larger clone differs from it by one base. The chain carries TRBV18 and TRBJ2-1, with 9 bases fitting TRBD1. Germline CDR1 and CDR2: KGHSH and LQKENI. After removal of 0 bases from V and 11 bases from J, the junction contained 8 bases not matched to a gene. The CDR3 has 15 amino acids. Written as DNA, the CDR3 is TGTGCCAGCTCACCACCGGGACAGGGATGGGAGAAGCAGTTCTTC. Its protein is CASSPPGQGWEKQFF.

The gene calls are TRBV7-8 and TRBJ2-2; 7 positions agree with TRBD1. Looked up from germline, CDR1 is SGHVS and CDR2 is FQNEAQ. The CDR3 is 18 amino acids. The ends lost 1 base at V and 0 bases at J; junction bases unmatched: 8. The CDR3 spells CASSLGARGGANTGELFF. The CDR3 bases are TGTGCCAGCAGCTTAGGTGCGAGAGGGGGCGCGAACACCGGGGAGCTGTTTTTT.

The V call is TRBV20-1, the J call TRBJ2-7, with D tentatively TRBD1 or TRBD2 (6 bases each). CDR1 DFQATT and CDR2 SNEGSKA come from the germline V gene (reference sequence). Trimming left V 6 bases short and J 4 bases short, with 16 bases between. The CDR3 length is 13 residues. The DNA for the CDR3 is TGCAGTGCCCATTCCGGGGGCCTTTACGAGCAGTACTTC. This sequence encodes CSAHSGGLYEQYF.

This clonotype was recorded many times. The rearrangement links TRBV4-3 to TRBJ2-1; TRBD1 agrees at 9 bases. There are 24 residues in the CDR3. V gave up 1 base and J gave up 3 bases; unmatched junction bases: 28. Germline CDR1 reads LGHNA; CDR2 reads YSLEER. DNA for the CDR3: TGCGCCAGCAGCCAAGGCCCTAATCCCTCAATTAATTACTCCGGGACAGGGAACTACAATGAGCAGTTCTTC. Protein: CASSQGPNPSINYSGTGNYNEQFF.

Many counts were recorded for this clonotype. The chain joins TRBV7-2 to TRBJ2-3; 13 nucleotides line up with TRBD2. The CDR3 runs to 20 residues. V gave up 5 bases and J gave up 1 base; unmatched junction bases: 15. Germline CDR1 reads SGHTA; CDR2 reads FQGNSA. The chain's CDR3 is CASSPRKKLAGGRGTDTQYF. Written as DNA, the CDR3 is TGTGCCAGCAGCCCAAGAAAAAAACTAGCGGGGGGGCGAGGCACAGATACGCAGTATTTT.

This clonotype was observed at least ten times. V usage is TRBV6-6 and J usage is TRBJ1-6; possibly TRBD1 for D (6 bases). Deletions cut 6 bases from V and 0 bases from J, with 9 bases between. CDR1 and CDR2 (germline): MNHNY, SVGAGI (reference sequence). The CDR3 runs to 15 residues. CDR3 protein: CASSGQSSYNSPLHF. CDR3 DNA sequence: TGTGCCAGCAGCGGACAGAGCTCCTATAATTCACCCCTCCACTTT.

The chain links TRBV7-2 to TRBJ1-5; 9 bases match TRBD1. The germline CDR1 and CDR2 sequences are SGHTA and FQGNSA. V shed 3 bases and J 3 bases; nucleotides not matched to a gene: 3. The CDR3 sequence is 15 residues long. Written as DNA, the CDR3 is TGTGCCAGCAGCTTTGGACAGGGGTCCAATCAGCCCCAGCATTTT. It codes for CASSFGQGSNQPQHF.

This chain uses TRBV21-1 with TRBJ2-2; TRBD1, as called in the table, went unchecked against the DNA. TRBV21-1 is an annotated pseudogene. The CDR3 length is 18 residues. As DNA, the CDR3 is TGTGCCAGCAGCAAACCTGGGACAGGGGAAGCGAACACCGGGGAGCTGTTTTTT. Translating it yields CASSKPGTGEANTGELFF.

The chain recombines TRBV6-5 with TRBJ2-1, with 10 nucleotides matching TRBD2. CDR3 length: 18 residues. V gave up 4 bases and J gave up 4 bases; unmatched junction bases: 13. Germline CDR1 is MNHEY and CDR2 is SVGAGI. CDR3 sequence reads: CASSFPASGGSGYNEQFF. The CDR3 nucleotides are TGTGCCAGCAGTTTCCCGGCTAGCGGGGGCTCAGGATACAATGAGCAGTTCTTC.

The CDR3 loop is CASSKTFNRDSLTDTQYF. For the CDR3, the DNA is TGTGCCAGCAGCAAAACCTTCAACCGGGACAGCCTCACAGATACGCAGTATTTT. The rearrangement links TRBV9 to TRBJ2-3; TRBD1 agrees at 7 bases. The trim removed 4 bases at V and 2 bases at J, leaving 16 bases unmatched. Germline V gene data show CDR1 as SGDLS and CDR2 as YYNGEE. The CDR3 is 18 residues long.

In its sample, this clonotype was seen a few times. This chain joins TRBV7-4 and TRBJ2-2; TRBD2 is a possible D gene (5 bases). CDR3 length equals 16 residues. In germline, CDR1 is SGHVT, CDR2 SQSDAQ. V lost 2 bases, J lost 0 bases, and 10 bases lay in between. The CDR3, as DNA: TGTGCCAGCAGCTTACCGGAGGTCGCGAACACCGGGGAGCTGTTTTTT. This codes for CASSLPEVANTGELFF.

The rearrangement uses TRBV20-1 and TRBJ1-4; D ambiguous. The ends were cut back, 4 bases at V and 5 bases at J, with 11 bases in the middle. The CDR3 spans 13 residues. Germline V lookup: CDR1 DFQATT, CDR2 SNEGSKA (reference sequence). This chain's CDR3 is CSANDRPNEKLFF. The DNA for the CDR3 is TGCAGTGCTAACGACCGGCCGAATGAAAAACTGTTTTTT.

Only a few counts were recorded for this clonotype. The CDR3 sequence is CASSQVAVAGGETFF. The CDR3 DNA reads TGTGCCAGCAGCCAAGTTGCAGTCGCAGGGGGCGAAACTTTCTTT. V is TRBV14 and J is TRBJ1-1, with 8 bases identical to TRBD1. In germline, CDR1 is SGHDN, CDR2 FVKESK. The trim removed 1 base at V and 12 bases at J, leaving 13 bases unmatched. The CDR3 is 15 residues long.

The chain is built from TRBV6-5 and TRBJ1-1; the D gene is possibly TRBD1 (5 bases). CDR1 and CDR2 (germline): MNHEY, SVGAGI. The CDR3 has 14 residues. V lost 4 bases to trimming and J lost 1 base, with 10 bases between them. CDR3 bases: TGTGCCAGCAGTTTGGATACAGGGAACACTGAAGCTTTCTTT. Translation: CASSLDTGNTEAFF.

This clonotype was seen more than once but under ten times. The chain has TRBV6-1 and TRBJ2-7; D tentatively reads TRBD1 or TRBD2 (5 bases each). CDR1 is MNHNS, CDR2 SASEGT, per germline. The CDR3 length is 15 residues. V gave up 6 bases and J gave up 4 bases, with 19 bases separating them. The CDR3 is CASRTGSREKYEQYF. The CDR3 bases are TGTGCCAGCAGGACCGGCTCCAGGGAGAAGTACGAGCAGTACTTC.

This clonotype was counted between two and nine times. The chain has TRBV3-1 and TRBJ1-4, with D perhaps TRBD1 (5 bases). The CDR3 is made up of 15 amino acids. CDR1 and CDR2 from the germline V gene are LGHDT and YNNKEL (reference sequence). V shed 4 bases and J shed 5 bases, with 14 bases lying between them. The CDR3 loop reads CASSLRGERNEKLFF. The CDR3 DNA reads TGTGCCAGCAGCCTCCGAGGGGAGAGGAATGAAAAACTGTTTTTT.

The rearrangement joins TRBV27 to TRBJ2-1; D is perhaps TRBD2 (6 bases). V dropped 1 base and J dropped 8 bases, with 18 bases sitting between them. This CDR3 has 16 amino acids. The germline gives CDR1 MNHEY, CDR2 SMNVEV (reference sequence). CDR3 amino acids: CASSLYGRGMRDEQFF. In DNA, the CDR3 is TGTGCCAGCAGTTTATACGGCCGGGGGATGAGGGATGAGCAGTTCTTC.

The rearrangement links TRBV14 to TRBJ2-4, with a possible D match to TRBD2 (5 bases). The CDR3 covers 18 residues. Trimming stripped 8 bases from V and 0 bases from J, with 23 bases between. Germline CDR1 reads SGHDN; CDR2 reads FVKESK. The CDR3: CASFRLELDTLAKNIQYF. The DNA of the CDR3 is TGTGCCAGCTTTCGACTTGAACTAGACACTCTAGCCAAAAACATTCAGTACTTC.

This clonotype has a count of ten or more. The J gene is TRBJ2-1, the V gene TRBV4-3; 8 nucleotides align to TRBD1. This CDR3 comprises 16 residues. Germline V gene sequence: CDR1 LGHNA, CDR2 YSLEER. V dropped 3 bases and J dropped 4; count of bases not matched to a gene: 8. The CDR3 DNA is TGCGCCAGCAGCCAGGACCGGGACAGGCTTTACAATGAGCAGTTCTTC. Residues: CASSQDRDRLYNEQFF.

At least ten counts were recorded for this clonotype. The CDR3 nucleotides are TGTGCCAGTATGGTAGGACAGGGGGACTACGAGCAGTACTTC. Translation gives CASMVGQGDYEQYF. The rearrangement links TRBV19 to TRBJ2-7, with 10 positions matching TRBD1. The V segment lost 7 bases and the J segment 3 bases; nucleotides outside the gene matches: 6. From germline, CDR1 is LNHDA and CDR2 SQIVND (reference sequence). The CDR3 spans 14 residues.

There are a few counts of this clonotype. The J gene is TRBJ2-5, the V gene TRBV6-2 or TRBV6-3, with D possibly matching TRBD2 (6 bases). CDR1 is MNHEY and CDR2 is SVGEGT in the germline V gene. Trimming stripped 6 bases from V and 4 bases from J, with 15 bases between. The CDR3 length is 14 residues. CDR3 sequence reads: CASSHGGSGETQYF. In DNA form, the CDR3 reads TGTGCCAGCAGCCACGGGGGATCCGGAGAGACCCAGTACTTC.

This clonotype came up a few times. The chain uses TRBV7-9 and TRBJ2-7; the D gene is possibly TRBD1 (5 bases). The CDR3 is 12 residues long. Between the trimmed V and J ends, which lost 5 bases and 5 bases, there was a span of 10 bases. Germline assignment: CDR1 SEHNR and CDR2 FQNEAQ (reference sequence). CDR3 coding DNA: TGTGCCAGCAGCAATCAGGGTCACGAGCAGTACTTC. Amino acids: CASSNQGHEQYF.

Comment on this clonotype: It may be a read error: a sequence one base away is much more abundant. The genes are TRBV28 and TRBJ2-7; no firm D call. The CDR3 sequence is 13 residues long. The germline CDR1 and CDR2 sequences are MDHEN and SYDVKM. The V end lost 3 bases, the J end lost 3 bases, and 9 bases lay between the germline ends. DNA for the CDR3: TGTGCCAGCAGTTTTGTCAGGAGCTACGAGCAGTACTTC. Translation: CASSFVRSYEQYF. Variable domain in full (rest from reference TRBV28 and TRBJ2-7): DVKVTQSSRYLVKRTGEKVFLECVQDMDHENMFWYRQDPGLGLRLIYFSYDVKMKEKGDIPEGYSVSREKKERFSLILESASTNQTSMYLCASSFVRSYEQYFGPGTRLTVT.

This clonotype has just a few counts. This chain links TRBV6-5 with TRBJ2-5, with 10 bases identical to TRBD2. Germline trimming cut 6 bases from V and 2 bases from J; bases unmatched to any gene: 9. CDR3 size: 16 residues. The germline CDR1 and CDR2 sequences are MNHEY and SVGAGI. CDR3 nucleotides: TGTGCCAGCAGAAAGGCCCTAGCGGGGGAGCAAGAGACCCAGTACTTC. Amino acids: CASRKALAGEQETQYF.

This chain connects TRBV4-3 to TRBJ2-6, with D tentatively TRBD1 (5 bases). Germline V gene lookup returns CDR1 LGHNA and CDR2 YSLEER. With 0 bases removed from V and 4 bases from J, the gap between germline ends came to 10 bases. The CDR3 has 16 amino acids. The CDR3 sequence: CASSQDGHSGANVLTF. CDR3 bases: TGCGCCAGCAGCCAAGATGGACACTCCGGGGCCAACGTCCTGACTTTC.

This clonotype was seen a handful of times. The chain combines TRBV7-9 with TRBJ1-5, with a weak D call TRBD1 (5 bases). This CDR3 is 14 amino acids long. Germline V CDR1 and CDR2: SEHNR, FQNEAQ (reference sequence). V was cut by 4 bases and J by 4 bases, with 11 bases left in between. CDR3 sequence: CASSSQVGNQPQHF. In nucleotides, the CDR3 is TGTGCCAGCAGCTCACAGGTGGGGAATCAGCCCCAGCATTTT. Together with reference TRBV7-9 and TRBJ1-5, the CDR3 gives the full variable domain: DTGVSQNPRHKITKRGQNVTFRCDPISEHNRLYWYRQTLGQGPEFLTYFQNEAQLEKSRLLSDRFSAERPKGSFSTLEIQRTEQGDSAMYLCASSSQVGNQPQHFGDGTRLSIL.

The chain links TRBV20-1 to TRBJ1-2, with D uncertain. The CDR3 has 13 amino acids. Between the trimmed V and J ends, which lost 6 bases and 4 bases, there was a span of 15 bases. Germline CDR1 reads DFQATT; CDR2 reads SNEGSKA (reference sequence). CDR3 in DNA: TGCAGTGCGAAGAATCCTTCGGGCTATGGCTACACCTTC. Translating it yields CSAKNPSGYGYTF.

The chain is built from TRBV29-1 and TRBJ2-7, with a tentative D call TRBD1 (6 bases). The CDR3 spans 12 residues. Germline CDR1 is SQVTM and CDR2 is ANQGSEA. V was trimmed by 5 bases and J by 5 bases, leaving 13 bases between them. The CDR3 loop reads CSVSQGVDEQYF. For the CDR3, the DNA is TGCAGCGTTTCACAGGGTGTGGACGAGCAGTACTTC.

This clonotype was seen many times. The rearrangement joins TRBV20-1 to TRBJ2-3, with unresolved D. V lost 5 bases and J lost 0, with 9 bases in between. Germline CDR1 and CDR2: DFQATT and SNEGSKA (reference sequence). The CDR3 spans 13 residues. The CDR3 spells CSALTRSTDTQYF. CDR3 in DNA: TGCAGTGCTCTCACACGAAGCACAGATACGCAGTATTTT.